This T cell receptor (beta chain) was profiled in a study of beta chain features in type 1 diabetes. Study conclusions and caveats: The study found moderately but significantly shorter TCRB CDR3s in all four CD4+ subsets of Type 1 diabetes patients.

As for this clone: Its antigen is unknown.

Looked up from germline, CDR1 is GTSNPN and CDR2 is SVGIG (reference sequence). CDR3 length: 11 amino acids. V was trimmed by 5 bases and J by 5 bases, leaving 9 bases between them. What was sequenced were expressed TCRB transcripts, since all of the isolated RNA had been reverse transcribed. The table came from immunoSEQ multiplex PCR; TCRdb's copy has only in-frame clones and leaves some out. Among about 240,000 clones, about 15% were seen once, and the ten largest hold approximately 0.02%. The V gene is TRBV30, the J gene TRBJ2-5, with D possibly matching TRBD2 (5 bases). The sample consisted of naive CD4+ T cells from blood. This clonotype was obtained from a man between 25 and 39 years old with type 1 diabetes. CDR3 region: CAWGPGETQYF. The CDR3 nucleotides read TGTGCCTGGGGACCGGGGGAGACCCAGTACTTC.